One sample yielded the 23 T cell receptor beta chains listed below, sequenced in a study of T cell responses to AZD1222 COVID-19 vaccine. The method was immunoSEQ multiplex PCR; TCRdb's version includes in-frame clones alone and lacks a portion of them. The sample has more than 110,000 clones, approximately 90% seen once. Sample: peripheral blood, taken 28 days after the second AZD1222 dose. The source of these receptors is an adult who received the AZD1222 COVID-19 vaccine.

Regarding this clone: An end of the junction differs from the germline gene, which may be a read error. The genes are TRBV27 and TRBJ1-6, with D perhaps matching TRBD1 (6 bases). Germline loops: CDR1 MNHEY, CDR2 SMNVEV (reference sequence). This CDR3 spans 16 amino acids. The CDR3 DNA sequence: TGTGCCAGCAAAGGGGGGGACTACCTGGGAAACTCACCCCTCCATTTT. Residues: CASKGGDYLGNSPLHF.

The chain combines TRBV6-4 with TRBJ1-1; TRBD1 might be the D (5 bases). CDR1 and CDR2 (germline): MRHNA, SNTAGT. Between the trimmed V and J ends, which lost 6 bases and 11 bases, there was a span of 22 bases. The CDR3 length is 14 residues. For the CDR3, the DNA is TGTGCCAGCAGAATAGCACAGGCTTCTGGAAGGGCTTTCTTT. Translated: CASRIAQASGRAFF.

The chain uses TRBV4-1 and TRBJ2-3; D call uncertain. Looked up from germline, CDR1 is MGHRA and CDR2 is YSYEKL. The CDR3 runs 15 residues. Deletions cut 3 bases from V and 2 bases from J, with 12 bases between. The CDR3 DNA sequence: TGCGCCAGCAGCCAGTTAAAGCGAGTCACAGATACGCAGTATTTT. Protein sequence: CASSQLKRVTDTQYF.

This chain connects TRBV20-1 to TRBJ1-5; TRBD1 agrees at 9 bases. Per germline, CDR1 DFQATT and CDR2 SNEGSKA (reference sequence). V was pared by 3 bases and J by 3 bases, with 6 bases of the junction left unmatched. CDR3 length equals 15 residues. The CDR3 loop reads CSASRGDRDNQPQHF. The CDR3 DNA reads as TGCAGTGCTAGTAGAGGGGACAGGGACAATCAGCCCCAGCATTTT.

This rearrangement joins TRBV2 to TRBJ2-1, with 10 bases aligning to TRBD1. The CDR3 has 13 residues. In germline, CDR1 is SNHLY, CDR2 FYNNEI. J was trimmed by 8 bases and V by 5 bases; bases with no gene match: 3. The CDR3 loop is CASSRDRGDEQFF. The CDR3 bases are TGTGCCAGCAGTCGGGACAGGGGCGATGAGCAGTTCTTC.

The table lists this clone with a count of one. The V and J genes are TRBV28 and TRBJ2-1; perhaps TRBD2 as D (6 bases). The CDR3 runs 12 residues. Between the trimmed V and J ends, which lost 6 bases and 7 bases, there was a span of 10 bases. CDR1 is MDHEN, CDR2 SYDVKM, per germline. For the CDR3, the DNA is TGTGCCAGCAGGTGGGCGGGGAATGAGCAGTTCTTC. This sequence encodes CASRWAGNEQFF.

This clone is a singleton in its sample. V usage is TRBV3-1 (or the pseudogene TRBV3-2) and J usage is TRBJ1-4, with 9 bases aligning to TRBD1. Germline CDR1 and CDR2: LGHDT and YNNKEL (reference sequence). The length of the CDR3 is 16 residues. With V trimmed by 1 base and J by 8 bases, 8 bases remained unmatched. CDR3 protein: CASSQGRDRDGEKLFF. The CDR3 coding sequence is TGTGCCAGCAGCCAAGGCCGGGACAGGGACGGGGAAAAACTGTTTTTT.

The rearrangement joins TRBV7-9 to TRBJ1-4, with D unresolved. The CDR3 is made up of 16 amino acids. Germline loops: CDR1 SEHNR, CDR2 FQNEAQ (reference sequence). V was clipped by 0 bases and J by 0 bases, with 8 bases between them. CDR3 sequence reads: CASSLAISATNEKLFF. CDR3 bases: TGTGCCAGCAGCTTAGCTATCAGTGCAACTAATGAAAAACTGTTTTTT.

The rearrangement joins TRBV11-3 to TRBJ2-2; D perhaps matches TRBD1 (5 bases). The germline gives CDR1 SGHNT, CDR2 YENEEA. The CDR3 runs 15 residues. V was shortened by 2 bases and J by 3 bases, with 10 bases between the two germline ends. The CDR3 bases are TGTGCCAGCAGCTTAAGAGGCAGGGACACCGGGGAGCTGTTTTTT. Amino acid sequence: CASSLRGRDTGELFF.

V usage is TRBV7-3 and J usage is TRBJ2-5; tentative D call: TRBD2 (6 bases). Deletions cut 1 base from V and 3 bases from J, with 18 bases between. From germline, CDR1 is SGHTA and CDR2 FQGTGA. The CDR3 covers 17 residues. CDR3 nucleotide sequence: TGTGCCAGCAGCTTAATCCGGCTAGCGAGGGCCAAAGAGACCCAGTACTTC. This gives the protein CASSLIRLARAKETQYF.

In this sample, this clone turned up once. The chain combines TRBV10-3 with TRBJ2-1; unclear D gene. CDR3 length: 13 residues. From germline, CDR1 is ENHRY and CDR2 SYGVKD. V lost 6 bases, J lost 8 bases, and 14 bases lay in between. The CDR3 spells CAIRAPPADEQFF. In DNA, the CDR3 is TGTGCCATCAGGGCCCCTCCGGCGGATGAGCAGTTCTTC.

The J gene is TRBJ2-5, the V gene TRBV5-4, with TRBD2 identical over 12 bases. The CDR3 has 15 residues. Germline V gene sequence: CDR1 SGHNT, CDR2 YYREEE (reference sequence). V lost 4 bases and J lost 3; bases outside the gene matches: 4. CDR3 sequence (DNA): TGTGCCAGCAGCGAGACTAGCGGGGGCAAAGAGACCCAGTACTTC. Encoded protein: CASSETSGGKETQYF.

The rearrangement uses TRBV19 and TRBJ1-1; 10 nucleotides align to TRBD1. From germline, CDR1 is LNHDA and CDR2 SQIVND (reference sequence). This CDR3 comprises 15 residues. V lost 4 bases, J lost 1 base, and 3 bases stayed unmatched. The CDR3 nucleotides read TGTGCCAGTAGTACGACAGGGGGCGGGAACACTGAAGCTTTCTTT. It codes for CASSTTGGGNTEAFF.

The chain joins TRBV28 to TRBJ1-5; D is possibly TRBD1 (6 bases). The germline V and J ends were trimmed by 4 bases and 6 bases, with 16 bases remaining between them. This CDR3 spans 15 amino acids. The germline V gene encodes CDR1 MDHEN and CDR2 SYDVKM. For the CDR3, the DNA is TGTGCCAGCAGTTCCACAGGGCGATCAGGTCAGCCCCAGCATTTT. It is translated as CASSSTGRSGQPQHF.

This clone was recorded only once. The chain uses TRBV7-3 and TRBJ1-5; no reliable D call. The CDR3 is made up of 13 amino acids. V lost 1 base to trimming and J lost 0 bases, with 1 base between them. The germline CDR1 and CDR2 sequences are SGHTA and FQGTGA. CDR3 protein: CASSLNSNQPQHF. CDR3 sequence (DNA): TGTGCCAGCAGCTTAAATAGCAATCAGCCCCAGCATTTT.

This rearrangement joins TRBV10-2 to TRBJ1-2; TRBD1 is a possible D gene (6 bases). With 0 bases removed from V and 8 bases from J, the gap between germline ends came to 13 bases. CDR1 and CDR2 from the germline V gene are WSHSY and SAAADI. This CDR3 is 14 amino acids long. CDR3 sequence: CASSESYRAGGYTF. The CDR3 DNA reads TGCGCCAGCAGTGAGTCGTACAGGGCCGGGGGCTACACCTTC.

V usage is TRBV9 and J usage is TRBJ1-4; tentative D call: TRBD1 (5 bases). This CDR3 is built from 14 residues. V lost 0 bases and J lost 5, with 8 bases in between. In germline, CDR1 is SGDLS, CDR2 YYNGEE. In DNA form, the CDR3 reads TGTGCCAGCAGCGTAGGGGGGTTAAATGAAAAACTGTTTTTT. This encodes CASSVGGLNEKLFF.

The chain uses TRBV5-5 and TRBJ2-1, with D possibly TRBD1 on 6 matching bases. Trimming took 0 bases from V and 6 from J, leaving 10 bases between them. The CDR3 loop spans 14 amino acids. CDR1 is SGHKS, CDR2 YYEKEE, per germline (reference sequence). CDR3 region: CASSLEAGVNEQFF. CDR3 DNA sequence: TGTGCCAGCAGCTTGGAGGCAGGGGTCAATGAGCAGTTCTTC.

The V call is TRBV7-2, the J call TRBJ2-3, with unresolved D. Germline CDR1 reads SGHTA; CDR2 reads FQGNSA. V was cut by 1 base and J by 8 bases, with 10 bases left in between. This CDR3 is built from 13 residues. The DNA of the CDR3 is TGTGCCAGCAGCTTAGGCTACTCACGTACGCAGTATTTT. It translates to CASSLGYSRTQYF.

J is TRBJ2-1 and V is TRBV7-2; TRBD2 aligns across 7 bases. This CDR3 contains 15 residues. Trimming at V came to 6 bases and at J to 2 bases, leaving 7 bases not matched to a gene. Germline loops: CDR1 SGHTA, CDR2 FQGNSA. The CDR3 here is CASRETSVAYNEQFF. The CDR3 DNA follows: TGTGCCAGCAGAGAAACTAGCGTCGCCTACAATGAGCAGTTCTTC.

The CDR3 nucleotides are TGTGCCAGCAGCGTTGGACAGGGGGCAGATACGCAGTATTTT. Its protein is CASSVGQGADTQYF. V gene TRBV5-4 combines with J gene TRBJ2-3, with TRBD1 matching over 10 bases. J lost 4 bases, V lost 4 bases, and 3 bases had no gene match. The germline CDR1 and CDR2 sequences are SGHNT and YYREEE (reference sequence). The CDR3 is 14 amino acids.

The V gene is TRBV30, the J gene TRBJ2-1; the match to TRBD2 covers 8 bases. V was clipped by 5 bases and J by 9 bases; unmatched bases: 9. Germline values: CDR1 GTSNPN, CDR2 SVGIG (reference sequence). The CDR3 is 13 residues long. The CDR3 here is CAWLLGGGSEQFF. The CDR3 DNA is TGTGCCTGGTTGCTCGGGGGGGGGTCTGAGCAGTTCTTC.

This chain connects TRBV3-1 (or the pseudogene TRBV3-2) to TRBJ1-1; D gene uncertain. Germline V CDR1 and CDR2: LGHDT, YNNKEL (reference sequence). V was cut by 2 bases and J by 0 bases, with 10 bases left in between. This CDR3 region has 15 residues. CDR3 amino acids: CASSQRLPMNTEAFF. The CDR3 DNA follows: TGTGCCAGCAGCCAACGGCTGCCCATGAACACTGAAGCTTTCTTT.